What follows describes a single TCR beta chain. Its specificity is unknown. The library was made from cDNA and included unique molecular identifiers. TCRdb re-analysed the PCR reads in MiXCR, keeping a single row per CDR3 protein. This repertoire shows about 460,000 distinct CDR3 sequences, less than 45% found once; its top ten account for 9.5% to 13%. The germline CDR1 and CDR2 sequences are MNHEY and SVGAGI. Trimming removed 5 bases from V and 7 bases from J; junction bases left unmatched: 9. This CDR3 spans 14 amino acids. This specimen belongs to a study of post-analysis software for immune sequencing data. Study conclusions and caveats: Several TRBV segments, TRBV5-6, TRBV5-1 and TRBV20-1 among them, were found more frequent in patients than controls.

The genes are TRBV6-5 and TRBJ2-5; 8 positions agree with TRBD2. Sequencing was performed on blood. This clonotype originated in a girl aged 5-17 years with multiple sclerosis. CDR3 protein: CASSDDGRGGTQYF. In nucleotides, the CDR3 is TGTGCCAGCAGTGACGACGGACGGGGGGGGACCCAGTACTTC.